Below, one TCR gamma chain is given with its context. This clone qualifies as medium-sized (0.01 to 0.1%). Its antigen has not been determined. No per-base quality is available; no much larger clone lies one base away. In both library methods, multiplex PCR was carried out with primers targeting conserved V and J regions of the TCR genes. The amplicons were purified, pooled and then sequenced on an Illumina MiSeq platform. The authors' pipeline ran thus. V(D)J alignment, clonotype assembly and translation were handled by MiXCR, while functionality assessment and CDR3 repertoire analyses were done with VDJtools. CDR3 was defined per IMGT, and analyses were restricted to productive sequences using functional genes, excluding ORF genes and pseudogenes. A custom Python script searched for identical amino acid CDR3s of major clonotypes (frequency >=5%) across all patients and controls. To compare clonotype frequencies between patients and controls, a one-sided non-parametric Wilcoxon test was applied. TCRdb reran clone calling on the public reads with CATT; rows sharing one DNA sequence were then combined. These V and J calls are TCRdb output, not the study's own analysis. The sample data list 2,500 to 3,000 gamma-chain clones, and around 8% of these were observed just once. The ten most abundant clones make up roughly 16% of the sample.

This specimen comes from a study of gamma delta lymphoproliferative disorders and STAT genes (dated by TCRdb to the late 2010s). For the study in its entirety: Gamma-chain libraries were prepared from at least 50 ng of genomic DNA using the LymphoTrack Dx TCRG Assay. Because no corresponding Invivoscribe delta assay was available, delta-chain libraries were prepared according to the standard operating procedure of the EuroClonality-NGS working group. The study profiled TCR gamma and delta CDR3 repertoires by deep sequencing in Tgammadelta lymphoproliferative disease patients and healthy controls, within a larger immunophenotypic and STAT-mutation study. To confirm results, a couple of gamma-chain samples and all delta-chain samples were sequenced twice.

Genomic DNA from peripheral blood mononuclear cells isolated from patients and controls was used for TCR sequencing. The control group consisted of about 23 healthy adult blood donors (median age roughly 69 years; approximately twelve males and roughly 11 females) who were matched to the patients for age and sex. Study-level results and caveats: When whole repertoires were clustered, gamma repertoires from patients formed a group apart from those of healthy controls, but delta repertoires showed no separation between the groups. Almost every major gamma and delta clonotype found in patients was public, meaning shared with at least one healthy donor, with just a couple of gamma clonotypes being private to disease. The authors pointed out that NGS specificity may be lower at low frequencies, so whether leukemic clones are public or private needs to be confirmed. Control T cells were likely spread across varied maturation stages, whereas leukemic cells were skewed toward terminal effectors, which potentially limits comparisons between patients and controls.

The sequenced material came from blood. The clonotype originates from a human donor in good health.

The CDR3: CATWDRLINADKKLF. The DNA reads TGTGCCACCTGGGACAGGCTAATAAACGCTGATAAGAAACTCTTT. This sequence uses TRGV3 and TRGJ1 or TRGJ2. No J segment appears in TCRdb, so it was assigned here by matching the sequence to germline. The CDR1 and CDR2 encoded by the germline V gene (reference sequence) are VTNTFY and YDVSTARD. V ends up 0 bases short and J 8 bases short, with an unmatched junction base count of 13. From the cysteine through the phenylalanine, the CDR3 covers 15 amino acids. This entry keeps only the CDR3 DNA: 45 bases, framed from base 1.